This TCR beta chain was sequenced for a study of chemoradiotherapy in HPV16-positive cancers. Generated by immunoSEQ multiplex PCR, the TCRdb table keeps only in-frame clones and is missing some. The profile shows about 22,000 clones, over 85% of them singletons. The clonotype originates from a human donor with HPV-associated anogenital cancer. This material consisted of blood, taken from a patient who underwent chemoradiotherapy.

CDR3 loop: CASSSDGPYTTEQFF. The CDR3 nucleotides are TGTGCCAGCAGCTCGGACGGGCCATACACTACTGAGCAGTTCTTC. J is TRBJ2-1 and V is TRBV6-5, with D uncertain. Trimming left V 6 bases short and J 9 bases short, with 21 bases between. Germline values: CDR1 MNHEY, CDR2 SVGAGI. This CDR3 comprises 15 residues.